This is a list of T cell receptor beta chains from one sample in a study of shared clonotypes between healthy human individuals. Measured with immunoSEQ multiplex PCR; TCRdb has only the in-frame clones, and not every one. The repertoire holds over 400,000 clones, with almost 80% as singletons. The specimen was PBMCs. The receptor set was obtained from a woman aged 40 to 50 in good health. Some clones in this sample may be carry-over from other donors' samples. The CDR3 runs from the conserved cysteine through the conserved F or W. The order of the fields is J gene, D gene, V gene, clone size, CDR3 protein, CDR3 DNA. D genes are given only for firm matches. Clone size is given for some rows only: seen once, a few or many times, or a class if the clone is expanded.

J gene: TRBJ2-1
D gene: -
V gene: TRBV5-1
clone size: once
CDR3 protein: CASSPNPSVGNEQFF
CDR3 DNA: TGCGCCAGCAGCCCGAATCCTAGCGTCGGGAATGAGCAGTTCTTC

J gene: TRBJ2-1
D gene: -
V gene: TRBV7-2
clone size: -
CDR3 protein: CASSLLGSAYNEQFF
CDR3 DNA: TGTGCCAGCAGCTTACTCGGGAGCGCCTACAATGAGCAGTTCTTC

J gene: TRBJ2-1
D gene: -
V gene: TRBV19
clone size: -
CDR3 protein: CASTKGDRSSYNEQFF
CDR3 DNA: TGTGCCAGTACCAAAGGAGACAGGAGCTCCTACAATGAGCAGTTCTTC

J gene: TRBJ2-7
D gene: TRBD2
V gene: TRBV11-2
clone size: once
CDR3 protein: CASSLLLAGGYEQYF
CDR3 DNA: TGTGCCAGCAGCTTACTACTAGCGGGAGGCTACGAGCAGTACTTC

J gene: TRBJ2-4
D gene: -
V gene: TRBV18
clone size: -
CDR3 protein: CASSPPGGRAKNIQYF
CDR3 DNA: TGTGCCAGCTCACCACCCGGGGGGCGAGCCAAAAACATTCAGTACTTC

J gene: TRBJ2-7
D gene: -
V gene: TRBV6-5
clone size: -
CDR3 protein: CASRPQGAGAEQYF
CDR3 DNA: TGTGCCAGCAGGCCCCAGGGGGCGGGGGCCGAGCAGTACTTC

J gene: TRBJ1-1
D gene: TRBD1
V gene: TRBV6-4
clone size: -
CDR3 protein: CASRRTGDNTEAFF
CDR3 DNA: TGTGCCAGCAGGCGGACAGGGGACAACACTGAAGCTTTCTTT

J gene: TRBJ1-1
D gene: -
V gene: TRBV6-1
clone size: -
CDR3 protein: CASSEAPEAAEAFF
CDR3 DNA: TGTGCCAGCAGTGAAGCGCCCGAAGCGGCTGAAGCTTTCTTT

J gene: TRBJ2-3
D gene: TRBD2
V gene: TRBV11-2
clone size: once
CDR3 protein: CASSSSGTSTDTQYF
CDR3 DNA: TGTGCCAGCAGCTCAAGCGGGACTAGCACAGATACGCAGTATTTT

J gene: TRBJ1-6
D gene: TRBD1
V gene: TRBV30
clone size: -
CDR3 protein: CAHKRGQGNSPLHF
CDR3 DNA: TGTGCCCATAAGCGAGGACAGGGCAATTCACCCCTCCACTTT

J gene: TRBJ2-3
D gene: TRBD1
V gene: TRBV7-8
clone size: -
CDR3 protein: CASSPGTGSSTDTQYF
CDR3 DNA: TGTGCCAGCAGCCCAGGGACAGGGTCATCCACAGATACGCAGTATTTT

J gene: TRBJ2-7
D gene: TRBD2
V gene: TRBV5-4
clone size: -
CDR3 protein: CASSSLAGGAYEQYF
CDR3 DNA: TGTGCCAGCAGCTCCTTGGCGGGAGGGGCCTACGAGCAGTACTTC

J gene: TRBJ2-7
D gene: TRBD1
V gene: TRBV18
clone size: -
CDR3 protein: CASSLAGGEQYF
CDR3 DNA: TGTGCCAGCTCACTTGCAGGGGGCGAGCAGTACTTC

J gene: TRBJ2-2
D gene: -
V gene: TRBV4-1
clone size: -
CDR3 protein: CASSQGRGANTGELFF
CDR3 DNA: TGCGCCAGCAGCCAAGGGAGGGGTGCGAACACCGGGGAGCTGTTTTTT

J gene: TRBJ1-5
D gene: -
V gene: TRBV5-1
clone size: -
CDR3 protein: CASSLGPGSNQPQHF
CDR3 DNA: TGCGCCAGCAGCTTGGGGCCGGGTAGCAATCAACCCCAGCATTTT

J gene: TRBJ1-2
D gene: -
V gene: TRBV20-1
clone size: -
CDR3 protein: CRQGFCYGYTF
CDR3 DNA: TGCAGGCAGGGGTTTTGCTATGGCTACACCTTC